The clone carrying this T cell receptor (beta chain) was recorded at least ten times. The antigen remains unidentified. These data are taken from a study of T cells in Graves' hyperthyroidism and ophthalmopathy. Amplified TCR beta CDR3 regions came from RNA transcripts. Carried out on the TCR CDR3, a first-round RT-PCR used the HTBI primer set. TCRdb used MiXCR to reprocess the multiplex PCR reads, holding one entry per CDR3 protein. The repertoire holds around 690,000 distinct CDR3 sequences, 15% to 20% seen once, with roughly 16% in the top ten. V lost 3 bases and J lost 3, with 13 bases in between. CDR1 is KGHSH and CDR2 is LQKENI in the germline V gene. This CDR3 contains 15 residues. Findings of the study overall: Ophthalmopathy stood apart from stable hyperthyroidism in a 13 V-J model.

The sequence derives from a man aged 50-60 years with Graves' hyperthyroidism. The chain couples TRBV18 to TRBJ2-3, with D maybe TRBD1 (7 bases). The sample taken for sequencing was blood. CDR3 nucleotide sequence: TGTGCCAGCTCACCCGGCAGGGGGGTGACAGATACGCAGTATTTT. This encodes CASSPGRGVTDTQYF.